In this sample, the clone carrying this T cell receptor (beta chain) turned up many times. Amplification targeted the TCR beta CDR3 regions, with RNA transcripts as the source material. The workflow started with a first-round RT-PCR run with HTBI primers and then moved on to a second-round multiplex PCR. From the multiplex PCR reads, TCRdb called clonotypes with MiXCR, one entry per CDR3 protein. Of some 370,000 distinct CDR3 sequences detected, about a sixth appear once; the ten largest clones hold roughly 2.4%. The sample originates from a study of Graves' ophthalmopathy and Graves' hyperthyroidism. The origin of this receptor is an adult woman with stable Graves' hyperthyroidism. What was sequenced was peripheral blood.

The CDR3 DNA reads as TGTGCCAGCAGTTTGTCAAATGTCTTACCCCTCCACTTT. Its protein is CASSLSNVLPLHF. The chain joins TRBV6-1 to TRBJ1-6; the D is unclear. V was clipped by 5 bases and J by 12 bases, with 14 bases between them. The germline gives CDR1 MNHNS, CDR2 SASEGT. The CDR3 is 13 residues long.